These T cell receptor beta chains were read from a single sample in a study of shared clonotypes between healthy human individuals. Generated by immunoSEQ multiplex PCR, the TCRdb table keeps only in-frame clones and is missing some. Among about 600,000 clones, roughly 97% were seen once, and the ten largest hold roughly 0.05%. Sequences were obtained from naive CD4+ T cells sorted from blood. The receptors come from a woman in her twenties or thirties in good health. Both conserved end residues are part of each CDR3. D genes are given only for firm matches. Only some rows state a clone size, as once, few, many or a class for expanded clones.

cdr3_nt,cdr3_aa,v_call,d_call,clone_size,j_call
TGTGCCAGCATCCCGGGAGGCAGCCCCTACGAGCAGTACTTC,CASIPGGSPYEQYF,TRBV28,TRBD2,-,TRBJ2-7
TGTGCCATCAGCGTGGGACGGATGAATAATGAAAAACTGTTTTTT,CAISVGRMNNEKLFF,TRBV10-3,-,-,TRBJ1-4
TGCGCCAGCAGCCCCACCCCACTAGCGGGAGCAACAGATACGCAGTATTTT,CASSPTPLAGATDTQYF,TRBV5-1,TRBD2,-,TRBJ2-3
TGTGCCAGCTCACCTGGACGTGGCCAGTACTTC,CASSPGRGQYF,TRBV18,-,-,TRBJ2-5
TGTGCCAGCAGCTTGAGCAGATCTTATGGCTACACCTTC,CASSLSRSYGYTF,TRBV4-2,-,-,TRBJ1-2
TGTGCCAGCAGCCAAGATGATCGGGGGAGGGAAGAGCAGTACTTC,CASSQDDRGREEQYF,TRBV4-2,TRBD2,-,TRBJ2-7
TGTGCCAGCAGTCGACAGGGGTACGAGCAGTACTTC,CASSRQGYEQYF,TRBV2,TRBD1,once,TRBJ2-7
TGCAGTGCTAGCGTGACCTACGAGCAGTACTTC,CSASVTYEQYF,TRBV20-1,-,-,TRBJ2-7
TGTGCCTGGAGTGTACCGACAGGGGGGAATCAGCCCCAGCATTTT,CAWSVPTGGNQPQHF,TRBV30,TRBD1,-,TRBJ1-5
TGTGCCAGCAGTGAAGGTGGCAGGGGGTGGGAGACCCAGTACTTC,CASSEGGRGWETQYF,TRBV6-1,TRBD1,-,TRBJ2-5
TGTGCCAGTAGTCAGGTCGCGGGGGAGCTGTTTTTT,CASSQVAGELFF,TRBV19,-,-,TRBJ2-2
TGTGCCAGCAGTGAACGTCGTCCGACGCTCATGAACACTGAAGCTTTCTTT,CASSERRPTLMNTEAFF,TRBV6-1,-,-,TRBJ1-1
TGCGCCAGCAGCTTAATTGCGGGAGATCTTGACGAGCAGTACTTC,CASSLIAGDLDEQYF,TRBV5-1,TRBD2,-,TRBJ2-7
TGTGCCAGCAGCCAAGACGTGGGAAGGAGATCCTACGAGCAGTACTTC,CASSQDVGRRSYEQYF,TRBV4-2,-,-,TRBJ2-7
TGCGCCAGCAGGCGGGATCCTACCTCTGGAAACACCATATATTTT,CASRRDPTSGNTIYF,TRBV5-1,-,-,TRBJ1-3